The rows below give T cell receptor beta chains drawn from one sample of a study of shared clonotypes between healthy human individuals. The method was immunoSEQ multiplex PCR; TCRdb's version includes in-frame clones alone and lacks a portion of them. The repertoire includes 2 million to 2.5 million clones, roughly 95% of them detected once, and 0.13% sits in the top ten. The sample consisted of naive CD4+ T cells sorted from blood. These receptors came from a young man in good health. Each CDR3 is given with its conserved first and last residue. The order of the fields is V gene, clone size, J gene, D gene, CDR3 protein, CDR3 DNA. A D gene is named only where the DNA matches it firmly. Rows may omit the clone size; those that give it use once, few, many or a size class.

V gene: TRBV29-1
clone size: .
J gene: TRBJ1-2
D gene: TRBD1
CDR3 protein: CSDLRQGSGYTF
CDR3 DNA: TGCAGCGACCTTCGACAGGGAAGTGGCTACACCTTC

V gene: TRBV7-2
clone size: .
J gene: TRBJ2-7
D gene: .
CDR3 protein: CASSSTSYEQYF
CDR3 DNA: TGTGCCAGCAGCTCCACCTCCTACGAGCAGTACTTC

V gene: TRBV18
clone size: once
J gene: TRBJ1-1
D gene: TRBD1
CDR3 protein: CASSPQEGAGTEAFF
CDR3 DNA: TGTGCCAGCTCACCACAGGAGGGGGCGGGCACTGAAGCTTTCTTT

V gene: TRBV21-1
clone size: .
J gene: TRBJ1-5
D gene: .
CDR3 protein: CASSTRGGNAQPQHF
CDR3 DNA: TGTGCCAGCAGCACACGGGGGGGGAATGCTCAGCCCCAGCATTTT

V gene: TRBV5-1
clone size: .
J gene: TRBJ2-7
D gene: TRBD2
CDR3 protein: CASSSGTSGYEQYF
CDR3 DNA: TGCGCCAGCAGCTCCGGGACTAGCGGGTACGAGCAGTACTTC

V gene: TRBV5-1
clone size: .
J gene: TRBJ2-1
D gene: TRBD1
CDR3 protein: CASSEGQLTNEQFF
CDR3 DNA: TGCGCCAGCAGCGAGGGACAGCTGACCAATGAGCAGTTCTTC

V gene: TRBV10-3
clone size: .
J gene: TRBJ2-5
D gene: .
CDR3 protein: CAISHGTPETQYF
CDR3 DNA: TGTGCCATCAGTCACGGGACGCCTGAGACCCAGTACTTC

V gene: TRBV25-1
clone size: .
J gene: TRBJ1-5
D gene: TRBD1
CDR3 protein: CASSPTGSNQPQHF
CDR3 DNA: TGTGCCAGCAGTCCGACAGGGAGCAATCAGCCCCAGCATTTT

V gene: TRBV10-3
clone size: .
J gene: TRBJ2-6
D gene: .
CDR3 protein: CAISDLQGTGANVLTF
CDR3 DNA: TGTGCCATCAGTGACCTCCAGGGTACTGGGGCCAACGTCCTGACTTTC

V gene: TRBV7-9
clone size: .
J gene: TRBJ2-7
D gene: TRBD2
CDR3 protein: CASSLDLAGGEQYF
CDR3 DNA: TGTGCCAGCAGCTTAGACCTAGCGGGAGGCGAGCAGTACTTC

V gene: TRBV30
clone size: .
J gene: TRBJ2-3
D gene: .
CDR3 protein: CASSADTQYF
CDR3 DNA: TGTGCCTCCTCGGCAGATACGCAGTATTTT

V gene: TRBV9
clone size: .
J gene: TRBJ1-2
D gene: TRBD1
CDR3 protein: CASSPGPGGGGYTF
CDR3 DNA: TGTGCCAGCAGCCCCGGGCCAGGGGGCGGAGGCTACACCTTC

V gene: TRBV29-1
clone size: .
J gene: TRBJ2-5
D gene: TRBD1
CDR3 protein: CSVRGTVTETQYF
CDR3 DNA: TGCAGCGTTAGAGGGACAGTAACAGAGACCCAGTACTTC

V gene: TRBV28
clone size: .
J gene: TRBJ1-2
D gene: .
CDR3 protein: CASRRDDYGYTF
CDR3 DNA: TGTGCCAGCAGGAGGGATGACTATGGCTACACCTTC

V gene: TRBV29-1
clone size: .
J gene: TRBJ2-5
D gene: TRBD1
CDR3 protein: CSVVGDRGQETQYF
CDR3 DNA: TGCAGCGTTGTAGGGGACAGGGGACAAGAGACCCAGTACTTC

V gene: TRBV5-3
clone size: .
J gene: TRBJ2-7
D gene: TRBD2
CDR3 protein: CARSLTQLAEYYEQYF
CDR3 DNA: TGTGCCAGAAGCTTAACCCAACTAGCGGAGTACTACGAGCAGTACTTC

V gene: TRBV5-4
clone size: once
J gene: TRBJ1-6
D gene: TRBD1
CDR3 protein: CASSPGQGGNSPLHF
CDR3 DNA: TGTGCCAGCAGCCCCGGACAGGGTGGGAATTCACCCCTCCACTTT

V gene: TRBV6-1
clone size: .
J gene: TRBJ2-2
D gene: TRBD1
CDR3 protein: CASSPRGLTGELFF
CDR3 DNA: TGTGCCAGCAGCCCCAGGGGGCTCACCGGGGAGCTGTTTTTT

V gene: TRBV7-2
clone size: once
J gene: TRBJ2-7
D gene: .
CDR3 protein: CASSLAVGGSYEQYF
CDR3 DNA: TGTGCCAGCAGCTTAGCGGTTGGCGGCTCCTACGAGCAGTACTTC

V gene: TRBV27
clone size: .
J gene: TRBJ2-3
D gene: TRBD2
CDR3 protein: CASRAGGRDTQYF
CDR3 DNA: TGTGCCAGCAGGGCGGGGGGGCGAGATACGCAGTATTTT

V gene: TRBV6-5
clone size: .
J gene: TRBJ1-2
D gene: TRBD1
CDR3 protein: CASSGGRGQDYGYTF
CDR3 DNA: TGTGCCAGCTCCGGGGGCAGGGGGCAAGACTATGGCTACACCTTC

V gene: TRBV5-1
clone size: many
J gene: TRBJ2-1
D gene: .
CDR3 protein: CASSLGGVSYNEQFF
CDR3 DNA: TGCGCCAGCAGCTTGGGGGGCGTCTCCTACAATGAGCAGTTCTTC

V gene: TRBV18
clone size: .
J gene: TRBJ1-6
D gene: .
CDR3 protein: CASSPQPQSSYNSPLHF
CDR3 DNA: TGTGCCAGCTCACCTCAGCCCCAGAGCTCCTATAATTCACCCCTCCACTTT

V gene: TRBV5-6
clone size: .
J gene: TRBJ1-6
D gene: .
CDR3 protein: CASGWGASWNSPLHF
CDR3 DNA: TGTGCCAGCGGGTGGGGGGCTTCCTGGAATTCACCCCTCCACTTT

V gene: TRBV6-5
clone size: .
J gene: TRBJ2-1
D gene: .
CDR3 protein: CASSYGRGLYNEQFF
CDR3 DNA: TGTGCCAGCAGTTATGGGCGGGGGCTTTACAATGAGCAGTTCTTC

V gene: TRBV5-4
clone size: .
J gene: TRBJ2-7
D gene: .
CDR3 protein: CASSFGVFYEQYF
CDR3 DNA: TGTGCCAGCAGCTTCGGGGTTTTCTACGAGCAGTACTTC